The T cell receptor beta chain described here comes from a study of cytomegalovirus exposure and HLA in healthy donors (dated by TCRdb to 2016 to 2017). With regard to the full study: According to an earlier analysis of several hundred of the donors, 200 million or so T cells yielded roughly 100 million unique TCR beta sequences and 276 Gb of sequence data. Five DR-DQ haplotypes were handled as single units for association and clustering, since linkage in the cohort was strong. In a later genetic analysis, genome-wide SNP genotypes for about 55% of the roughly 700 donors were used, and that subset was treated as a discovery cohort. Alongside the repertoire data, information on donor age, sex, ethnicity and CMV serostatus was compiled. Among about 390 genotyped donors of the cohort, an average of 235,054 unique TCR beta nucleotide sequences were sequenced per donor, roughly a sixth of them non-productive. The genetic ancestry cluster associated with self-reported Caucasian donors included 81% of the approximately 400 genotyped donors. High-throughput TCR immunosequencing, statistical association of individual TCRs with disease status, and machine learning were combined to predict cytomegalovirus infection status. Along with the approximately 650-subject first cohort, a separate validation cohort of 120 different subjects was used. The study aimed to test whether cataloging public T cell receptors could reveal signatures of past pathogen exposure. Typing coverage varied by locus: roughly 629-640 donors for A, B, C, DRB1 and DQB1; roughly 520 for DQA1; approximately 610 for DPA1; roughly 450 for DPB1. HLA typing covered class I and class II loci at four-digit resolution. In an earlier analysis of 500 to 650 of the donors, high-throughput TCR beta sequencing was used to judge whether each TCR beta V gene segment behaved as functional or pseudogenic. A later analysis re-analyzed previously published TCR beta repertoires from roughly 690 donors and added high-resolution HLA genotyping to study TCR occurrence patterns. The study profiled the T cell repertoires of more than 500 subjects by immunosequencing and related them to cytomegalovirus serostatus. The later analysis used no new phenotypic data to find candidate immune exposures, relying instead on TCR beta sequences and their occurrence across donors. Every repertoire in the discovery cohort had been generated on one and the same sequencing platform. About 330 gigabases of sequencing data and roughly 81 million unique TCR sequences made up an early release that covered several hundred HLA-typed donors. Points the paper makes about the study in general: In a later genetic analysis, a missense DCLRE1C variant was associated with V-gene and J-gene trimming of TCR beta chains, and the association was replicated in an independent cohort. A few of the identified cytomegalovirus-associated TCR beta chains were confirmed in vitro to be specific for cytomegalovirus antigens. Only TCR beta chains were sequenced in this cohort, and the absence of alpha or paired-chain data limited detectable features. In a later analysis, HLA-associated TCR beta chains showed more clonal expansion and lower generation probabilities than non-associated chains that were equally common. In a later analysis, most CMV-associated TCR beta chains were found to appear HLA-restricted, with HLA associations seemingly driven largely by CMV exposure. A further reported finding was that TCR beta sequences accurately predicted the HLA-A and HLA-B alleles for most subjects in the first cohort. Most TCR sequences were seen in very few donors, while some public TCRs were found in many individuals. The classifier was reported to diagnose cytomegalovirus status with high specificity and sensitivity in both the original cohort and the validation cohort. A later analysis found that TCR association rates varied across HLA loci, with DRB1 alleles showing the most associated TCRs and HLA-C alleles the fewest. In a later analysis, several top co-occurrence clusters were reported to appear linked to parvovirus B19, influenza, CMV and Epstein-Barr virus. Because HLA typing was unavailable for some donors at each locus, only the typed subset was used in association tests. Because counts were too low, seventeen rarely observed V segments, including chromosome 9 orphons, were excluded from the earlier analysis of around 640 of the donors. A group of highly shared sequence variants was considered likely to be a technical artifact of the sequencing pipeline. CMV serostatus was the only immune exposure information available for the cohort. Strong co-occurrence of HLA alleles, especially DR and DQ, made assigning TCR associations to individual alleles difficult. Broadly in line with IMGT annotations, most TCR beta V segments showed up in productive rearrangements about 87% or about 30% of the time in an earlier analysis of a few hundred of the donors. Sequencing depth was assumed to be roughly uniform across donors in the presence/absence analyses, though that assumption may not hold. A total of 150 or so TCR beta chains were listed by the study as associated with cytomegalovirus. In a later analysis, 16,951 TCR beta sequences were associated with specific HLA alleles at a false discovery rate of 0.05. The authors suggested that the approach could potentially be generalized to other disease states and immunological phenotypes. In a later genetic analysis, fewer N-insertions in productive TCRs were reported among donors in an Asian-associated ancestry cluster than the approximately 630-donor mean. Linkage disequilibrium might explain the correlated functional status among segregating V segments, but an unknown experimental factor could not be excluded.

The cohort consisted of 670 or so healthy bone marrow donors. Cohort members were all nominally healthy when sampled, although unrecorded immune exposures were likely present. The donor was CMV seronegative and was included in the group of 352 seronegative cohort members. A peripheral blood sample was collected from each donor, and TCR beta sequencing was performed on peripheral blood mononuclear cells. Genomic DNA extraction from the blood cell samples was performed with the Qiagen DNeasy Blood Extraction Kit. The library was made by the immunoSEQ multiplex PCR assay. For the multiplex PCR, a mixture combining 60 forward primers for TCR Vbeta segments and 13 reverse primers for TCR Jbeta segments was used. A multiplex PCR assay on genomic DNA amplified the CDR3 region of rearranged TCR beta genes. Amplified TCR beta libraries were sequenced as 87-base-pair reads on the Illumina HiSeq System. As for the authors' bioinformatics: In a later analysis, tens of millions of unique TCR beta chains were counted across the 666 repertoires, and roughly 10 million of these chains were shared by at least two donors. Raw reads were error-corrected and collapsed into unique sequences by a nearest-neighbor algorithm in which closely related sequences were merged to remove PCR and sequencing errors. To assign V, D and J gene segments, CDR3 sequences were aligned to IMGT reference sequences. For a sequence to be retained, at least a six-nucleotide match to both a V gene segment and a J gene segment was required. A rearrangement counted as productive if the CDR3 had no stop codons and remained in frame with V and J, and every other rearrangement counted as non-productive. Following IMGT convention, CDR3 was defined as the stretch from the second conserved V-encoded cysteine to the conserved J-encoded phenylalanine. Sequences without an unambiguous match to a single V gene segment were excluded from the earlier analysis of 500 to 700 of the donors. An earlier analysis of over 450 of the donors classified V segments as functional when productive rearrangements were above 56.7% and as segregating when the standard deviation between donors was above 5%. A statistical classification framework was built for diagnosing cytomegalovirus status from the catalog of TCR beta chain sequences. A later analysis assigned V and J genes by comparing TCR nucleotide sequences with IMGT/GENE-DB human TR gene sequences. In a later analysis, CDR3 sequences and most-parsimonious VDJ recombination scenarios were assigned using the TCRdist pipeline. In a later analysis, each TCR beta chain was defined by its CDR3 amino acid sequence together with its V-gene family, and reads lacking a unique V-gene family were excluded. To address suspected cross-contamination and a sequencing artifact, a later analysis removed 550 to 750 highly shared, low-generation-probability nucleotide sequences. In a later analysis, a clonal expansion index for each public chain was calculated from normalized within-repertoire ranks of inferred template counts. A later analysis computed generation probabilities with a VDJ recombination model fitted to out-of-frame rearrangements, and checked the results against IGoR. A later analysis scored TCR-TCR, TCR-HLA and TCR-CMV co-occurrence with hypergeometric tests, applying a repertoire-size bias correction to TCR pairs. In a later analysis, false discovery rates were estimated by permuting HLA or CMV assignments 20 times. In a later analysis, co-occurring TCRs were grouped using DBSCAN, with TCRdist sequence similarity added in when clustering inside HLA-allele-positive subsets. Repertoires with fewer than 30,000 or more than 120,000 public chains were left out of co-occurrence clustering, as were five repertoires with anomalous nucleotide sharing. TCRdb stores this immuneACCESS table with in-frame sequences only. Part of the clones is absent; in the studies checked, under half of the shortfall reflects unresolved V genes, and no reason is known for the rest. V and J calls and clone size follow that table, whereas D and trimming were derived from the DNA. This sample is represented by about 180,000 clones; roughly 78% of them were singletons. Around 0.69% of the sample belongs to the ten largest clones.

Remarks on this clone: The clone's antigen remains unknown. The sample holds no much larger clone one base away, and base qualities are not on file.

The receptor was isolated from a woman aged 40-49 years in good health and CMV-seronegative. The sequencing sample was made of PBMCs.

The CDR3 protein: CASSYQRQANYGYTF. The sequenced DNA: TGTGCCAGCAGTTACCAACGGCAGGCAAACTATGGCTACACCTTC. The sequence links TRBV6-6 to TRBJ1-2, with the identity of the D gene unclear. Per the germline V gene (reference sequence), MNHNY is the CDR1 and SVGAGI is the CDR2. Cut back by 2 bases and 2 bases, the V and J ends lie 12 bases apart. Including the terminal cysteine and phenylalanine, the CDR3 comprises 15 residues. Of all the DNA, just the CDR3 is kept, 45 bases in frame from base 1.